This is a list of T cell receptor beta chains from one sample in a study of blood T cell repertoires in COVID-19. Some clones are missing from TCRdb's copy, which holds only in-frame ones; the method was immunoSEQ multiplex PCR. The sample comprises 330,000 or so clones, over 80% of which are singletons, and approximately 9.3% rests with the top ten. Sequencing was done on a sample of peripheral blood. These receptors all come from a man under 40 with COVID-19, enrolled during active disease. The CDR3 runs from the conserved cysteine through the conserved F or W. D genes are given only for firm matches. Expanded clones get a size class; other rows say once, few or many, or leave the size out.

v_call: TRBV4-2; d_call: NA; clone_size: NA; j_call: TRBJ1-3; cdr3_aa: CASSQENRAAGNTIYF; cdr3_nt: TGTGCCAGCAGCCAAGAAAACAGGGCAGCCGGAAACACCATATATTTT
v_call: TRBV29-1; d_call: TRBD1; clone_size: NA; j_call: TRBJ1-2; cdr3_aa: CSARLGQGNYGYTF; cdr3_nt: TGCAGCGCTCGCCTAGGACAGGGGAACTATGGCTACACCTTC
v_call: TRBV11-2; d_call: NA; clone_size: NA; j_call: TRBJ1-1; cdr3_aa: CASSLDAVNTEAFF; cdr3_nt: TGTGCCAGCAGCTTAGATGCGGTGAACACTGAAGCTTTCTTT
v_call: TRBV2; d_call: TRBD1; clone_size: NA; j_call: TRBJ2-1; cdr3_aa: CASSGGSRDSTFNEQFF; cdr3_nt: TGTGCCAGCAGTGGGGGGAGCCGGGACAGTACTTTCAATGAGCAGTTCTTC
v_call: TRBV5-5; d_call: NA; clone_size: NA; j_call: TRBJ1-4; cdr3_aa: CASSLESGRNEKLFF; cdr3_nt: TGTGCCAGCAGCTTGGAGTCAGGGAGGAATGAAAAACTGTTTTTT
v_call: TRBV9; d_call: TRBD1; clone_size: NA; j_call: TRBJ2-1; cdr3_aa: CASSVMGQGNYNEQFF; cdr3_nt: TGTGCCAGCAGTGTCATGGGACAGGGAAATTACAATGAGCAGTTCTTC
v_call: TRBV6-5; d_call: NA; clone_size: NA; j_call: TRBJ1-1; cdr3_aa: CASSYRGFPLNTEAFF; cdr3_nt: TGTGCCAGCAGTTACCGGGGATTTCCTCTCAACACTGAAGCTTTCTTT
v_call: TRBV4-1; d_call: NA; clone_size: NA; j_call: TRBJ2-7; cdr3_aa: CASSQVIGGSYEQYF; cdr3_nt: TGCGCCAGCAGCCAAGTAATCGGCGGCTCCTACGAGCAGTACTTC
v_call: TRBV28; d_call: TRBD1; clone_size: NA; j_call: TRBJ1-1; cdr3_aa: CASPGGSTKTGGRTEAFF; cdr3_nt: TGTGCCAGCCCTGGGGGGTCAACCAAAACAGGGGGGAGAACTGAAGCTTTCTTT
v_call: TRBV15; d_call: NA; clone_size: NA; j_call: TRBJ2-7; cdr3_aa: CATSRDPGNSYEQYF; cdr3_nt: TGTGCCACCAGCAGAGATCCAGGGAACTCCTACGAGCAGTACTTC
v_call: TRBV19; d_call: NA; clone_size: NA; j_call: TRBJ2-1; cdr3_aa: CASSTRREALVINEQFF; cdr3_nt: TGTGCCAGTAGTACCCGCAGGGAGGCTCTCGTGATCAATGAGCAGTTCTTC
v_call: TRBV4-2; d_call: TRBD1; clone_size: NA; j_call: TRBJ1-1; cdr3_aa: CASSHLKGDGQGDAFF; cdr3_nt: TGTGCCAGCAGCCACCTAAAGGGGGACGGTCAGGGGGATGCTTTCTTT
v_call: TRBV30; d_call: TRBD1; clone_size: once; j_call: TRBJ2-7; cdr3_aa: CAWSVGQGLFYEQYF; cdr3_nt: TGTGCCTGGAGCGTGGGACAGGGTCTATTTTACGAGCAGTACTTC
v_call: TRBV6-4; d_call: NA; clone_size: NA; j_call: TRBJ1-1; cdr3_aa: CASCFDIYTEAFF; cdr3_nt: TGTGCCAGCTGTTTCGACATTTACACTGAAGCTTTCTTT
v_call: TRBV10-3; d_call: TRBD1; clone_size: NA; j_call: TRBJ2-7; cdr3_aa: CAISDGTGSTYEQYF; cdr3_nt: TGTGCCATCAGTGACGGGACAGGCAGTACCTACGAGCAGTACTTC
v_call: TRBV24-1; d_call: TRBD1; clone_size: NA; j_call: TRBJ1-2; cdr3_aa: CATSETGTGLSGGYTF; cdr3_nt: TGTGCCACCAGTGAGACCGGGACAGGGTTATCAGGCGGCTACACCTTC
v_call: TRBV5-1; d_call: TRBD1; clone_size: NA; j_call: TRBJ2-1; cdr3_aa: CASSWRGQGADEQFF; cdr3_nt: TGCGCCAGCAGCTGGCGGGGACAGGGGGCGGATGAGCAGTTCTTC
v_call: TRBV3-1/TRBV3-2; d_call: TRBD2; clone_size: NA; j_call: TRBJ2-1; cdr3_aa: CASSQRVWAGANEQFF; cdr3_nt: TGTGCCAGCAGCCAACGGGTATGGGCGGGAGCAAATGAGCAGTTCTTC
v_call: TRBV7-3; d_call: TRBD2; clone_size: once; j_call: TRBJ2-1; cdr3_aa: CASSLMLAGGVNEQFF; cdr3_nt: TGTGCCAGCAGCTTAATGCTAGCGGGGGGAGTCAATGAGCAGTTCTTC
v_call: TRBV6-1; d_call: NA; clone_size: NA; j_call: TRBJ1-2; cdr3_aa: CASSEASYGYTF; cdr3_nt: TGTGCCAGCAGTGAAGCTAGTTATGGCTACACCTTC
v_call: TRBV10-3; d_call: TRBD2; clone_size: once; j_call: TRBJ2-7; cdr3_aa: CATQTSGSSEQYF; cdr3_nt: TGTGCCACTCAAACTAGCGGGAGTTCCGAGCAGTACTTC
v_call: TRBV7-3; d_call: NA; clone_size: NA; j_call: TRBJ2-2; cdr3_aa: CASSLVGLYTGELFF; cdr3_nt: TGTGCCAGCAGCTTAGTCGGACTGTACACCGGGGAGCTGTTTTTT
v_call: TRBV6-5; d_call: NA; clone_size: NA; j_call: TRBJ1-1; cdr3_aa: CASSYRRVATEAFF; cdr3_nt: TGTGCCAGCAGTTATCGGAGGGTTGCGACTGAAGCTTTCTTT
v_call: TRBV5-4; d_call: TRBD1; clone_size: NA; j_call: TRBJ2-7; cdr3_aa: CAFWTGPYEQYF; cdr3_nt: TGTGCCTTTTGGACAGGACCCTACGAGCAGTACTTC